Given below is one T cell receptor beta chain in context. The sample is drawn from a study of cytomegalovirus exposure and HLA in healthy donors. PCR amplification relied on 60 Vbeta primers (plus 13 Jbeta primers). Profiled with immunoSEQ multiplex PCR; TCRdb holds only in-frame clones, not every one. The sample lists 120,000 to 150,000 clones, roughly 86% occurring once. The CDR3 has 15 residues. Germline V gene sequence: CDR1 MNHEY, CDR2 SMNVEV (reference sequence). V lost 3 bases, J lost 0 bases, and 8 bases lay in between. The clonotype comes from a woman aged 40 to 50 in good health and CMV-seronegative. The sample consisted of PBMCs. The rearrangement uses TRBV27 and TRBJ1-4; no firm D call. The CDR3 spells CASSFYGATNEKLFF. The CDR3 nucleotides are TGTGCCAGCAGTTTCTATGGAGCAACTAATGAAAAACTGTTTTTT.